A single sample is the source of the 10 T cell receptor beta chains below, sequenced in a study of T cell responses to AZD1222 COVID-19 vaccine. Profiled with immunoSEQ multiplex PCR; TCRdb holds only in-frame clones, not every one. The table has 110,000 to 150,000 clones, 88% seen once. The sample here was peripheral blood, taken 28 days after the second AZD1222 dose. Every receptor here comes from an adult who received the AZD1222 COVID-19 vaccine.

The J gene is TRBJ2-1, the V gene TRBV28, with 12 bases aligning to TRBD2. Germline V gene sequence: CDR1 MDHEN, CDR2 SYDVKM. CDR3 length: 15 residues. V lost 3 bases and J lost 7; bases outside the gene matches: 4. The CDR3 nucleotides are TGTGCCAGCAGTTTGACTAGCGGGGGACTTAATGAGCAGTTCTTC. Translation gives CASSLTSGGLNEQFF.

The chain couples TRBV18 to TRBJ1-2; D gene uncertain. CDR1 is KGHSH and CDR2 is LQKENI in the germline V gene. CDR3 size: 12 residues. Trimming left V 3 bases short and J 6 bases short, with 8 bases between. CDR3 sequence: CASSPDGNGYTF. CDR3 coding DNA: TGTGCCAGCTCACCCGACGGTAATGGCTACACCTTC.

This chain joins TRBV20-1 and TRBJ2-3; TRBD2 agrees at 11 bases. The CDR3 length is 15 residues. The V and J ends lost 3 bases and 6 bases, in that order; junction bases with no gene match: 8. Germline-derived CDR1 and CDR2 are DFQATT and SNEGSKA (reference sequence). The CDR3 here is CSASGLAGGRDTQYF. CDR3 DNA: TGCAGTGCTAGTGGGCTAGCGGGAGGTAGGGATACGCAGTATTTT.

In the case of this clone: The germline gene is not matched at one end of the junction; a read error may be the cause. The rearrangement uses TRBV7-7 and TRBJ2-1, with D maybe TRBD2 (6 bases). Germline V gene sequence: CDR1 SSHAT, CDR2 FNYEAQ (reference sequence). This CDR3 has 15 amino acids. The CDR3 protein is CASSLGGVINNEQFF. DNA of the CDR3: TGTGCTAGCAGCTTAGGAGGGGTAATCAACAATGAGCAGTTCTTC.

V is TRBV19 and J is TRBJ2-3; TRBD1 agrees at 7 bases. Germline values: CDR1 LNHDA, CDR2 SQIVND (reference sequence). V lost 4 bases and J lost 6; bases outside the gene matches: 4. This CDR3 spans 13 amino acids. CDR3 coding DNA: TGTGCCAGTAGTACCGACAGGGAGGATACGCAGTATTTT. Translated, it gives CASSTDREDTQYF. Using reference TRBV19 and TRBJ2-3 for the parts outside the CDR3, the full variable domain is DGGITQSPKYLFRKEGQNVTLSCEQNLNHDAMYWYRQDPGQGLRLIYYSQIVNDFQKGDIAEGYSVSREKKESFPLTVTSAQKNPTAFYLCASSTDREDTQYFGPGTRLTVL.

J is TRBJ1-5 and V is TRBV27, with D tentatively TRBD1 (6 bases). V was shortened by 2 bases and J by 4 bases, with 15 bases between the two germline ends. The germline gives CDR1 MNHEY, CDR2 SMNVEV (reference sequence). The CDR3 is 16 amino acids. This CDR3 is CASSLGRGEVNQPQHF. The CDR3 DNA reads TGTGCCAGCAGTTTAGGGAGGGGGGAAGTAAATCAGCCCCAGCATTTT.

The chain carries TRBV28 and TRBJ2-3; D ambiguous. Trimming pared 10 bases from V and 6 bases from J, leaving 5 bases between. This CDR3 comprises 9 residues. Germline V gives CDR1 MDHEN, CDR2 SYDVKM. The CDR3 region has the DNA TGTGCCACTGGGGATACGCAGTATTTT. It is translated as CATGDTQYF.

This clone was recorded only once. The gene calls are TRBV9 and TRBJ1-2; 8 bases are a match to TRBD1. This CDR3 comprises 15 residues. V lost 4 bases and J lost 9; bases outside the gene matches: 14. CDR1 is SGDLS and CDR2 is YYNGEE in the germline V gene. CDR3 in amino acids: CASSPQTGGIKSYTF. The CDR3 nucleotides read TGTGCCAGCAGCCCCCAAACAGGGGGGATAAAGAGCTACACCTTC.

This chain links TRBV6-5 with TRBJ2-1, with 10 positions matching TRBD2. The CDR3 contains 15 residues. Trimming cost V 8 bases and J 7 bases; bases outside gene matches: 11. Germline CDR1 is MNHEY and CDR2 is SVGAGI. The CDR3 here is CASLAGEATRNEQFF. CDR3 nucleotides: TGTGCCAGCCTAGCGGGAGAGGCGACACGGAATGAGCAGTTCTTC.

V gene TRBV11-2 combines with J gene TRBJ1-6; D is uncertain. The CDR3 sequence is 17 residues long. The germline V gene has CDR1 SGHAT and CDR2 FQNNGV. Trimming removed 3 bases from V and 5 bases from J, with 17 bases in between. CDR3 sequence: CASSLVVFFEDNSPLHF. CDR3 DNA: TGTGCCAGCAGCTTGGTTGTGTTCTTCGAGGATAATTCACCCCTCCACTTT.